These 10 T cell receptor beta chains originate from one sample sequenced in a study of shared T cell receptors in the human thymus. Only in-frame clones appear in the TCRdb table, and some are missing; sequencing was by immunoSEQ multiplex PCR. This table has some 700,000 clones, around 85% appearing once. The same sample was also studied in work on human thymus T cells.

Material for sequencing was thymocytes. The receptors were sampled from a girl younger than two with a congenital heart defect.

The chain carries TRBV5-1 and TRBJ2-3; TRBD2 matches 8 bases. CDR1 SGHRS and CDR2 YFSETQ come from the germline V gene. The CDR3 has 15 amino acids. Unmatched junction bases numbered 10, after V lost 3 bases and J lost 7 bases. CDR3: CASSSDLLSGNTQYF. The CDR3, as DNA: TGCGCCAGCAGCTCCGATCTTCTTAGCGGGAATACGCAGTATTTT.

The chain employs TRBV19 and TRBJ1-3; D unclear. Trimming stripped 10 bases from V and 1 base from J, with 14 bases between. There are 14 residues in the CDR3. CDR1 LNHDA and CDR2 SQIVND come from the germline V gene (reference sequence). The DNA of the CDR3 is TGTGCCACCGGACTCTCTTCTTCTGGAAACACCATATATTTT. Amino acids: CATGLSSSGNTIYF.

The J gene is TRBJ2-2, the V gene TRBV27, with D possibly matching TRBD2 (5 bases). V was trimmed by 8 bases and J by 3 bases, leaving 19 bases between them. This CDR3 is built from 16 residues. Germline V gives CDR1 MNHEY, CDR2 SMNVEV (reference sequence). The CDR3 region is CASFIRRLEDTGELFF. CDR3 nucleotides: TGTGCCAGCTTTATCAGGAGGCTTGAGGACACCGGGGAGCTGTTTTTT.

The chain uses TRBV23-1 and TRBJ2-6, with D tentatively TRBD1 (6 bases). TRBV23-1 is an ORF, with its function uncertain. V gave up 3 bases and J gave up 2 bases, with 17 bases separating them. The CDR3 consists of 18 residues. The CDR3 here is CASSHWRDRSPGANVLTF. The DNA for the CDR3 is TGCGCCAGCAGTCACTGGCGCGACAGGAGCCCTGGGGCCAACGTCCTGACTTTC.

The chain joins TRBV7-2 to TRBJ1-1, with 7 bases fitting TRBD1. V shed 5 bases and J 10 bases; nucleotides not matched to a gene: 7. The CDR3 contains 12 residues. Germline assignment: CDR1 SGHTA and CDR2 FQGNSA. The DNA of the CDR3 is TGTGCCAGCAGCCGTGGACAGGTAGCAGCTTTCTTT. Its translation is CASSRGQVAAFF.

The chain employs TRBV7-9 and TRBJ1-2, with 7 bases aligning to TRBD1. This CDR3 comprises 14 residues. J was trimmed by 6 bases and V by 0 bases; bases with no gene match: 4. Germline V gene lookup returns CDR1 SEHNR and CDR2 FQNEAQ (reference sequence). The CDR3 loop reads CASSLAGTADGYTF. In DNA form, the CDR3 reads TGTGCCAGCAGCTTAGCGGGGACAGCCGATGGCTACACCTTC.

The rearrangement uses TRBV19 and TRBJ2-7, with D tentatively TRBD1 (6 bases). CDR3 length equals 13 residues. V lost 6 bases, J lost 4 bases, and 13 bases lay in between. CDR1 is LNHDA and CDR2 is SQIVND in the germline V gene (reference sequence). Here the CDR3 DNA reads TGTGCCAGTAGGCCCCGACAGGAGTACGAGCAGTACTTC. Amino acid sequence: CASRPRQEYEQYF.

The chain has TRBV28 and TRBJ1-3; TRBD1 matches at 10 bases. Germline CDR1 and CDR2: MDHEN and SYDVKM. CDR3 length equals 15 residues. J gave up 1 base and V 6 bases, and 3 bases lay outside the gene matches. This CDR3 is CASRDRGRSGNTIYF. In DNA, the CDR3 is TGTGCCAGCAGAGACAGGGGGCGTTCTGGAAACACCATATATTTT.

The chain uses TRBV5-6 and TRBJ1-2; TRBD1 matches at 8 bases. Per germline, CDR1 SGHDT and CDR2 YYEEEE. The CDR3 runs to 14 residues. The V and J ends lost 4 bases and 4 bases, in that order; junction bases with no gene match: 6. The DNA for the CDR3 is TGTGCCAGCAGCGCCTGGACAGGGATCTATGGCTACACCTTC. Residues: CASSAWTGIYGYTF.

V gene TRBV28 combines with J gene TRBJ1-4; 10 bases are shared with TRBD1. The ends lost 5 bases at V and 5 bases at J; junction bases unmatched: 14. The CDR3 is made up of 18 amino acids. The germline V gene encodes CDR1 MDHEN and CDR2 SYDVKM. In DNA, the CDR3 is TGTGCCAGCAGTCCCCGGGACAGGGGAATCCCCCCGAATGAAAAACTGTTTTTT. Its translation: CASSPRDRGIPPNEKLFF.